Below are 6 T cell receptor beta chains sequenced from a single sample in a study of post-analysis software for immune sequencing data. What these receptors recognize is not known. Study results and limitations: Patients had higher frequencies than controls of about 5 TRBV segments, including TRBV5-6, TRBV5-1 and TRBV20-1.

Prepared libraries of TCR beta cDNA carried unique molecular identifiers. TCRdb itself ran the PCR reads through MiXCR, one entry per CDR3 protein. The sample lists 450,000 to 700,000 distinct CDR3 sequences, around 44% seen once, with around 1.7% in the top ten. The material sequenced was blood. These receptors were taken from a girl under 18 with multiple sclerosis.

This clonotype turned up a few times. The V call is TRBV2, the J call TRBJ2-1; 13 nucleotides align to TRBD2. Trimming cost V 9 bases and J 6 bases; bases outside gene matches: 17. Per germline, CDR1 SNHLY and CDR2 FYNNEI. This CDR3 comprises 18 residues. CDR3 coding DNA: TGTGCCAGTAGGACTAGCGGGGGCTATACCATTAGGGCCAATGAGCAGTTCTTC. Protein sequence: CASRTSGGYTIRANEQFF.

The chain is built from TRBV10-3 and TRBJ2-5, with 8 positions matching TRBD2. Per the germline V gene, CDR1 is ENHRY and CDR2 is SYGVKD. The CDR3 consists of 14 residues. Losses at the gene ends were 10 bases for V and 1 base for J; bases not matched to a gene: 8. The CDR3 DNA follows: TGTGCCAGCCGACCTACTAGCGGCCAAGAGACCCAGTACTTC. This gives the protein CASRPTSGQETQYF.

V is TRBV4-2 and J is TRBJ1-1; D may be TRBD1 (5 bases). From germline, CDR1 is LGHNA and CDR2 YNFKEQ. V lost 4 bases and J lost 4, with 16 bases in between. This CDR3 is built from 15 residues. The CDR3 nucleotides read TGTGCCAGCAGCCGAAGGAGGTACAGGAGCACTGAAGCTTTCTTT. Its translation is CASSRRRYRSTEAFF.

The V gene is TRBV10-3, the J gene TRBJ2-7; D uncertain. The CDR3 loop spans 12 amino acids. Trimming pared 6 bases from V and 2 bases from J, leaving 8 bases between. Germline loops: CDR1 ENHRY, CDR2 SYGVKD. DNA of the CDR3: TGTGCCATCAGCGAGGTCGCCTACGAGCAGTACTTC. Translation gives CAISEVAYEQYF.

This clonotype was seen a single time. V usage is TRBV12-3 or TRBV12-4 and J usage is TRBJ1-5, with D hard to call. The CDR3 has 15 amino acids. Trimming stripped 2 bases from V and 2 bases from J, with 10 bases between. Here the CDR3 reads CASSLSDGRNQPQHF. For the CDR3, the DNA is TGTGCCAGCAGTTTAAGCGACGGACGCAATCAGCCCCAGCATTTT.

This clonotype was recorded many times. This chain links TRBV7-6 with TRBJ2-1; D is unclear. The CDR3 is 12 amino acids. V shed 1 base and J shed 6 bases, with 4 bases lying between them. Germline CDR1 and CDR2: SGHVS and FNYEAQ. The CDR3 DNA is TGTGCCAGCAGCTTAGTGGCCAATGAGCAGTTCTTC. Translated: CASSLVANEQFF.